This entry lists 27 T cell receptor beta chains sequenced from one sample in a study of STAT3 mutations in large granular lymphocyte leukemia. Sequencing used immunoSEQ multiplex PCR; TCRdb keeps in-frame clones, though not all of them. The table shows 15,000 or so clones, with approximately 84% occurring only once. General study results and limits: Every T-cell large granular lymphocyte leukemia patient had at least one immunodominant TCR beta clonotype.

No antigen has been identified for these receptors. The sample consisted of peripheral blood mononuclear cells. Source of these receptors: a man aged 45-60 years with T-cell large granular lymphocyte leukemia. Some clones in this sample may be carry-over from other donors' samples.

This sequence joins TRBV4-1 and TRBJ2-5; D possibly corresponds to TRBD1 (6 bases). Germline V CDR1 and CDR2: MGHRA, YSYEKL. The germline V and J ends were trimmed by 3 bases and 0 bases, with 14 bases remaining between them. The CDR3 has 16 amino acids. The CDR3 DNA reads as TGCGCCAGCAGCCAGACAGGCCCCTTCTACCAAGAGACCCAGTACTTC. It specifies CASSQTGPFYQETQYF.

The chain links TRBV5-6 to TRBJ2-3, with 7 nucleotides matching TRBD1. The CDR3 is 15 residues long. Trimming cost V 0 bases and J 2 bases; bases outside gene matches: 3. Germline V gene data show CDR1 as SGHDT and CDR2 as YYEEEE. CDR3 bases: TGTGCCAGCAGCTTGGGGGGACAGTTCACAGATACGCAGTATTTT. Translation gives CASSLGGQFTDTQYF.

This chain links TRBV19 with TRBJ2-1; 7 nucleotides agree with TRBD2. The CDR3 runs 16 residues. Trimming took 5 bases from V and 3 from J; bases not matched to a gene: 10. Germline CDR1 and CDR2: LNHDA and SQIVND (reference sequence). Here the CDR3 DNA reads TGTGCCAGTAGTTGGCAAGCGGGGACCCTCTACAATGAGCAGTTCTTC. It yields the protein CASSWQAGTLYNEQFF. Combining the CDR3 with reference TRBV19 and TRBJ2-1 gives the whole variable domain DGGITQSPKYLFRKEGQNVTLSCEQNLNHDAMYWYRQDPGQGLRLIYYSQIVNDFQKGDIAEGYSVSREKKESFPLTVTSAQKNPTAFYLCASSWQAGTLYNEQFFGPGTRLTVL.

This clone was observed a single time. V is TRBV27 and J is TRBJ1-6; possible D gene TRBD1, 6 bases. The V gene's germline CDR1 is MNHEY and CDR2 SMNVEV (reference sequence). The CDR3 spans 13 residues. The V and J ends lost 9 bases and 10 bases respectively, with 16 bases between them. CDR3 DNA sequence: TGTGCCAGAGAATCACAGGGTTGCTCACCCCTCCACTTT. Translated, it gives CARESQGCSPLHF.

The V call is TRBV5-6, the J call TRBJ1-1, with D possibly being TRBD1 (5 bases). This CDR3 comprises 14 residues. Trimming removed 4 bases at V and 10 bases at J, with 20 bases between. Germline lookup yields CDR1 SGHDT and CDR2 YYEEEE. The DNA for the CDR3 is TGTGCCAGCAGCGCCGTTTCGGGGGTCGGTGTAGCTTTCTTT. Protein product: CASSAVSGVGVAFF.

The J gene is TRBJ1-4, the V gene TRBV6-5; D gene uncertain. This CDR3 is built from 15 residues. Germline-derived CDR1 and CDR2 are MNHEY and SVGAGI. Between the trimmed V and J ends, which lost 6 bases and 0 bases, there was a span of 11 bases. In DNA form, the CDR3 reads TGTGCCAGCAGACCCGGGATTGCAACTAATGAAAAACTGTTTTTT. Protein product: CASRPGIATNEKLFF.

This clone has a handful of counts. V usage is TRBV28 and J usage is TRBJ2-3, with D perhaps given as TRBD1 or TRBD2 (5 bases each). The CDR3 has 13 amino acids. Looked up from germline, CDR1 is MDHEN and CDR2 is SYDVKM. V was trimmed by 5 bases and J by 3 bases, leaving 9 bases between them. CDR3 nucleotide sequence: TGTGCCAGCAGTGGGGACGGTACAGATACGCAGTATTTT. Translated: CASSGDGTDTQYF.

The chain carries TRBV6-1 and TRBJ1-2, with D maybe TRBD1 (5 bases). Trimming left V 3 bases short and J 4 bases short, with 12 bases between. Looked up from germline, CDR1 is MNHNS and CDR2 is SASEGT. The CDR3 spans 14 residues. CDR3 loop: CASSDRVSGYGYTF. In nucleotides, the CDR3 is TGTGCCAGCAGTGACAGGGTTTCAGGCTATGGCTACACCTTC.

The CDR3 spells CASGLSSGNTIYF. The DNA for the CDR3 is TGCGCCAGCGGGTTGAGCTCTGGAAACACCATATATTTT. The V gene is TRBV4-3, the J gene TRBJ1-3; D gene uncertain. Trimming took off 8 bases at V and 0 bases at J, with 8 bases between the two ends. This CDR3 spans 13 amino acids. Per germline, CDR1 LGHNA and CDR2 YSLEER.

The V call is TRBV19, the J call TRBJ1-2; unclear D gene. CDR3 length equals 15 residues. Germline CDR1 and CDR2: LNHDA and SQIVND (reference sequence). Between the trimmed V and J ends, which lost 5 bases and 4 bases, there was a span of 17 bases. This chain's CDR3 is CASSPRAEQSYGYTF. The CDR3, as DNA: TGTGCCAGTAGTCCCCGGGCAGAGCAATCCTATGGCTACACCTTC.

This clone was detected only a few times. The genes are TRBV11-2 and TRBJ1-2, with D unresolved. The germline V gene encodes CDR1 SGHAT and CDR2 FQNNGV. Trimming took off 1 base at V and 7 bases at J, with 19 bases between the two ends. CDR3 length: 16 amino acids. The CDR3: CASSLVPAGVDGGYTF. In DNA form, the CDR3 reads TGTGCCAGCAGCTTAGTTCCCGCCGGCGTGGACGGTGGCTACACCTTC.

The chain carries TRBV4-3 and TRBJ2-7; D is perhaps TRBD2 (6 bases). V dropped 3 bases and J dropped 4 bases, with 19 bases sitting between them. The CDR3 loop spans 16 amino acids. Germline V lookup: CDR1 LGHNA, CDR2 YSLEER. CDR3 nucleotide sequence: TGCGCCAGCAGCCAGTTCCTTGGGCGTGCGGGGTACGAGCAGTACTTC. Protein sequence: CASSQFLGRAGYEQYF.

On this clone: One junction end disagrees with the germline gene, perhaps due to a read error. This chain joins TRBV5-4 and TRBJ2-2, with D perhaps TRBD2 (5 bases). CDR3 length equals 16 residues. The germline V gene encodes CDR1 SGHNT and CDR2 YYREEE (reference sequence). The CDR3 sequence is CASSLERGMNPGELFF. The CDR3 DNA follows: TGTGCCAGCAGCTTGGAACGGGGAATGAACCCCGGGGAGCTGTTTTTT.

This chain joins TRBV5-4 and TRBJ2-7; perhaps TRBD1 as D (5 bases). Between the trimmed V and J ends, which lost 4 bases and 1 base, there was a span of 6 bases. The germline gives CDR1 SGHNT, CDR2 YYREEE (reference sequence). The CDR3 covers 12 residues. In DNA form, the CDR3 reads TGTGCCAGCAGCGGGGCTTCCTACGAGCAGTACTTC. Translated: CASSGASYEQYF.

The CDR3 here is CASSERGGIAEQYF. Here the CDR3 DNA reads TGTGCCAGCAGTGAGAGGGGGGGGATCGCCGAGCAGTACTTC. The rearrangement uses TRBV2 and TRBJ2-7; maybe TRBD2 (7 bases). CDR1 is SNHLY, CDR2 FYNNEI, per germline. CDR3 length equals 14 residues. Trimming took 3 bases from V and 6 from J, leaving 15 bases between them.

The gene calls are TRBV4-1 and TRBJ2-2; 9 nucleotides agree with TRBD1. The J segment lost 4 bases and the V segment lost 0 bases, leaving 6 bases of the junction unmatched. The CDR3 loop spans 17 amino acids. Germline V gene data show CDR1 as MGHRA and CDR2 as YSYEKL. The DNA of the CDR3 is TGCGCCAGCAGCCAAGAGGGACAGGGTTTTGCCACCGGGGAGCTGTTTTTT. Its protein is CASSQEGQGFATGELFF.

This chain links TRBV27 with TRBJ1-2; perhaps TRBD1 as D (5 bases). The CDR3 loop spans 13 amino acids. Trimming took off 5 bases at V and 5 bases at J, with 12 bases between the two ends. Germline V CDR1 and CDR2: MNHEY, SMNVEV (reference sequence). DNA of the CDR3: TGTGCCAGCAGTGCCAGGGTAGAGTATGGCTACACCTTC. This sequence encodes CASSARVEYGYTF.

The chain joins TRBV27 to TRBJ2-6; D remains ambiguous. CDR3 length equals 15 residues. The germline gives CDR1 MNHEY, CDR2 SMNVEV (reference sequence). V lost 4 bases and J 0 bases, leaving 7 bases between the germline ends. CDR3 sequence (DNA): TGTGCCAGCAGTTCCAGACTCTCTGGGGCCAACGTCCTGACTTTC. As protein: CASSSRLSGANVLTF. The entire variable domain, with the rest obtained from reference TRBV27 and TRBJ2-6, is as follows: EAQVTQNPRYLITVTGKKLTVTCSQNMNHEYMSWYRQDPGLGLRQIYYSMNVEVTDKGDVPEGYKVSRKEKRNFPLILESPSPNQTSLYFCASSSRLSGANVLTFGAGSRLTVL.

This chain's CDR3 is CASSTDRATGANVLTF. The CDR3 DNA sequence: TGTGCCAGTAGTACGGACAGGGCGACTGGGGCCAACGTCCTGACTTTC. V and J are TRBV19 and TRBJ2-6; 8 bases map to TRBD1. J lost 2 bases, V lost 4 bases, and 4 bases had no gene match. The CDR3 has 16 amino acids. The V gene's germline CDR1 is LNHDA and CDR2 SQIVND (reference sequence).

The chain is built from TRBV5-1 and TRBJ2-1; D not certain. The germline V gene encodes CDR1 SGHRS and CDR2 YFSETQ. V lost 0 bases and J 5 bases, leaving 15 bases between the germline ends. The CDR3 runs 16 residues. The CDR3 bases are TGCGCCAGCAGCTTGGAATTAGCCCTCTCGCACAATGAGCAGTTCTTC. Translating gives CASSLELALSHNEQFF.

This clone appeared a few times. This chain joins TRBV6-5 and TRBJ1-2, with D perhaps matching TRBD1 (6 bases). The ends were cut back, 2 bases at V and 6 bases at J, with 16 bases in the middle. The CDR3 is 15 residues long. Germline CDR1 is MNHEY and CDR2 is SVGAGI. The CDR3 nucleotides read TGTGCCAGCAGTTACCTAGGGGGTTCAAAGGATGGCTACACCTTC. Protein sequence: CASSYLGGSKDGYTF.

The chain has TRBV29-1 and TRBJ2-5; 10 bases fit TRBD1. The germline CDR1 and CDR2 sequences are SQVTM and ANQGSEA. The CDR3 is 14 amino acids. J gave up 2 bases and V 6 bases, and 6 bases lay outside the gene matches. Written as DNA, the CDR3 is TGCAGCGTCCGGACAGGGGGTTATCAAGAGACCCAGTACTTC. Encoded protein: CSVRTGGYQETQYF.

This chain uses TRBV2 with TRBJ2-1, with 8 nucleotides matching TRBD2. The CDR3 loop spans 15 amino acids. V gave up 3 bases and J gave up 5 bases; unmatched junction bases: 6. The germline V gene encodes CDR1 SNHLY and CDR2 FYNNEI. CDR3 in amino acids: CASSDLVAGNNEQFF. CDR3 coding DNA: TGTGCCAGCAGTGATCTAGTAGCGGGGAACAATGAGCAGTTCTTC.

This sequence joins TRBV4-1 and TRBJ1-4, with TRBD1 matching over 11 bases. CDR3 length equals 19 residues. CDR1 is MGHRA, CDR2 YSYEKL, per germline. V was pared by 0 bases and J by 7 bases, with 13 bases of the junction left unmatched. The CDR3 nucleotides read TGCGCCAGCAGCCAAGACCCAGGGACAGGGGGGAGAGTGGTTGAAAAACTGTTTTTT. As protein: CASSQDPGTGGRVVEKLFF.

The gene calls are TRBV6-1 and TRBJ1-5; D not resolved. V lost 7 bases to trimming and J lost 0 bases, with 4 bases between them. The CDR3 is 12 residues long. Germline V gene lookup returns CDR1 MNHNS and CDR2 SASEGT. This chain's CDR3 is CASTDSNQPQHF. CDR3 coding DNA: TGTGCCAGCACAGATAGCAATCAGCCCCAGCATTTT.

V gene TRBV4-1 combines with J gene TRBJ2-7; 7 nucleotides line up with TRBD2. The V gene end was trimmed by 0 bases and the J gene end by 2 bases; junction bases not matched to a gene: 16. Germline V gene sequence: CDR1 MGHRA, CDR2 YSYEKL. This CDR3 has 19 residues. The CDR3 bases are TGCGCCAGCAGCCAAGATAGACCGAGTTTGGCGGGGGATACCTACGAGCAGTACTTC. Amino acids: CASSQDRPSLAGDTYEQYF.

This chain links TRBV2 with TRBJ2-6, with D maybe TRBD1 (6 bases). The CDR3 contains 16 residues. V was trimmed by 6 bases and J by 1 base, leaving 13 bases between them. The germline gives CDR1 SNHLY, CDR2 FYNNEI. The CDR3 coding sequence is TGTGCCAGCAGAGGGGGATGGTGGTCTGGGGCCAACGTCCTGACTTTC. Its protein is CASRGGWWSGANVLTF. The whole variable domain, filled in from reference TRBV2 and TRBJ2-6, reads EPEVTQTPSHQVTQMGQEVILRCVPISNHLYFYWYRQILGQKVEFLVSFYNNEISEKSEIFDDQFSVERPDGSNFTLKIRSTKLEDSAMYFCASRGGWWSGANVLTFGAGSRLTVL.